Each of the 32 T cell receptor beta chains below was sequenced from the same sample in a study of T cell responses to AZD1222 COVID-19 vaccine. Clones were read by immunoSEQ multiplex PCR, and TCRdb kept only the in-frame ones, dropping some. The sample records roughly 100,000 clones, more than 75% being singletons. The source was peripheral blood, collected on day 0 of AZD1222 vaccination. These receptors all come from an adult in good health.

The V call is TRBV6-1, the J call TRBJ2-7; 7 nucleotides match TRBD2. Germline lookup yields CDR1 MNHNS and CDR2 SASEGT. V dropped 1 base and J dropped 3; count of bases not matched to a gene: 3. This CDR3 region has 14 residues. CDR3 in amino acids: CASSEVSGVYEQYF. The CDR3 region has the DNA TGTGCCAGCAGTGAAGTAAGCGGGGTCTACGAGCAGTACTTC.

The DNA for the CDR3 is TGTGCCAGCTCCCCGACCCGTGAGGAAAAACTGTTTTTT. Translated: CASSPTREEKLFF. J is TRBJ1-4 and V is TRBV18; no definite D call. CDR1 is KGHSH, CDR2 LQKENI, per germline. The CDR3 is made up of 13 amino acids. V dropped 6 bases and J dropped 8 bases, with 13 bases sitting between them.

The rearrangement joins TRBV7-6 to TRBJ2-1; TRBD2 agrees at 7 bases. Germline trimming cut 4 bases from V and 3 bases from J; bases unmatched to any gene: 9. The CDR3 covers 16 residues. Germline CDR1 and CDR2: SGHVS and FNYEAQ. For the CDR3, the DNA is TGTGCCAGCAGCTCCCCTAAGGGGAGGGTCTACAATGAGCAGTTCTTC. Its protein is CASSSPKGRVYNEQFF.

This sequence joins TRBV6-4 and TRBJ2-1; 8 positions match TRBD1. Per the germline V gene, CDR1 is MRHNA and CDR2 is SNTAGT. After removal of 2 bases from V and 2 bases from J, the junction contained 5 bases not matched to a gene. The length of the CDR3 is 16 residues. CDR3 loop: CASSDKTGAPYNEQFF. DNA for the CDR3: TGTGCCAGCAGTGACAAGACAGGGGCCCCCTACAATGAGCAGTTCTTC.

V usage is TRBV28 and J usage is TRBJ1-2; unclear D gene. The germline V gene has CDR1 MDHEN and CDR2 SYDVKM. The CDR3 covers 14 residues. V lost 7 bases to trimming and J lost 3 bases, with 15 bases between them. The chain's CDR3 is CASTSGGGHYGYTF. The CDR3 bases are TGTGCCAGCACCTCCGGAGGAGGCCACTATGGCTACACCTTC.

The rearrangement links TRBV28 to TRBJ1-4, with D hard to call. The germline V gene has CDR1 MDHEN and CDR2 SYDVKM. The length of the CDR3 is 18 residues. V lost 4 bases and J 2 bases, leaving 20 bases between the germline ends. As DNA, the CDR3 is TGTGCCAGCAGTTCCTCTGAACCCCACGGGGTCACTAATGAAAAACTGTTTTTT. It translates to CASSSSEPHGVTNEKLFF. Filled out from reference TRBV28 and TRBJ1-4, the complete variable domain reads DVKVTQSSRYLVKRTGEKVFLECVQDMDHENMFWYRQDPGLGLRLIYFSYDVKMKEKGDIPEGYSVSREKKERFSLILESASTNQTSMYLCASSSSEPHGVTNEKLFFGSGTQLSVL.

The CDR3 bases are TGTGCCAGTAGCGGGGGTGAAGCTTTCTTT. This encodes CASSGGEAFF. The gene calls are TRBV19 and TRBJ1-1, with D possibly being TRBD1 (5 bases). The length of the CDR3 is 10 residues. V lost 6 bases and J 7 bases, leaving 6 bases between the germline ends. Germline loops: CDR1 LNHDA, CDR2 SQIVND (reference sequence).

The J gene is TRBJ2-7, the V gene TRBV2, with a tentative D call TRBD1 (5 bases). V lost 6 bases and J 2 bases, leaving 14 bases between the germline ends. The CDR3 has 14 residues. Germline V gives CDR1 SNHLY, CDR2 FYNNEI. This CDR3 reads CASSIRQNAYEQYF. The CDR3 coding sequence is TGTGCCAGCAGCATAAGACAGAACGCCTACGAGCAGTACTTC.

The rearrangement links TRBV30 to TRBJ2-1; 7 nucleotides align to TRBD2. The CDR3 covers 15 residues. Germline lookup yields CDR1 GTSNPN and CDR2 SVGIG (reference sequence). V was pared by 2 bases and J by 0 bases, with 4 bases of the junction left unmatched. This chain's CDR3 is CAWSLGGSSYNEQFF. The CDR3 DNA reads TGTGCCTGGAGTTTGGGCGGGAGCTCCTACAATGAGCAGTTCTTC.

This rearrangement joins TRBV10-3 to TRBJ1-2; tentative D call: TRBD1 (5 bases). CDR3 length: 12 residues. CDR1 is ENHRY and CDR2 is SYGVKD in the germline V gene. Between the trimmed V and J ends, which lost 4 bases and 8 bases, there was a span of 11 bases. The CDR3 DNA sequence: TGTGCCATCAGTGGCGCAGGGAGCGGCTACACCTTC. This sequence encodes CAISGAGSGYTF.

This clone has only a few counts. The chain is built from TRBV20-1 and TRBJ2-1, with TRBD2 matching 9 bases. The CDR3 sequence is 13 residues long. After removal of 3 bases from V and 7 bases from J, the junction contained 4 bases not matched to a gene. In germline, CDR1 is DFQATT, CDR2 SNEGSKA (reference sequence). CDR3 nucleotides: TGCAGTGCTAGTACGCTAGCGGGAAATGAGCAGTTCTTC. This encodes CSASTLAGNEQFF.

This clone was found a few times. This chain joins TRBV5-3 and TRBJ2-7; D unresolved. TRBV5-3 counts as an open reading frame of uncertain function. Trimming left V 2 bases short and J 9 bases short, with 9 bases between. The CDR3 extends over 11 amino acids. The CDR3 DNA reads as TGTGCCAGAAGCTTAGGCCGAGGGCAGTACTTC. It is translated as CARSLGRGQYF.

The chain joins TRBV18 to TRBJ2-2; no definite D call. The CDR3 has 13 amino acids. Trimming left V 6 bases short and J 5 bases short, with 10 bases between. Germline CDR1 and CDR2: KGHSH and LQKENI. In DNA, the CDR3 is TGTGCCAGCTCGTTATATGATACCGGGGAGCTGTTTTTT. Its translation is CASSLYDTGELFF.

The chain recombines TRBV6-5 with TRBJ2-5, with D perhaps matching TRBD1 or TRBD2 (5 bases each). The CDR3 totals 15 residues. Trimming cost V 6 bases and J 1 base, with 15 bases left between them. Germline V gives CDR1 MNHEY, CDR2 SVGAGI. The CDR3 reads CASSNVRDVQETQYF. CDR3 in DNA: TGTGCCAGCAGCAACGTCCGGGACGTCCAAGAGACCCAGTACTTC.

The sample holds a few counts of this clone. This rearrangement joins TRBV7-3 to TRBJ2-5; D gene ambiguous. Germline-derived CDR1 and CDR2 are SGHTA and FQGTGA. Between the trimmed V and J ends, which lost 2 bases and 7 bases, there was a span of 11 bases. This CDR3 region has 13 residues. CDR3 in DNA: TGTGCCAGCAGCTTAGAGGACGGTTGGACCCAGTACTTC. It translates to CASSLEDGWTQYF.

This chain connects TRBV28 to TRBJ2-7; D remains ambiguous. The CDR3 extends over 12 amino acids. Trimming cost V 6 bases and J 0 bases, with 6 bases left between them. Germline CDR1 and CDR2: MDHEN and SYDVKM. Written as DNA, the CDR3 is TGTGCCAGCAGCTACAGCTCCTACGAGCAGTACTTC. Translation: CASSYSSYEQYF.

This chain connects TRBV19 to TRBJ1-5, with 7 bases that match TRBD1. This CDR3 has 18 amino acids. V was pared by 1 base and J by 2 bases, with 11 bases of the junction left unmatched. Germline CDR1 reads LNHDA; CDR2 reads SQIVND (reference sequence). The DNA for the CDR3 is TGTGCCAGTAGTATAGGGCCATCCGACAGGGTAGGCAATCAGCCCCAGCATTTT. Its translation: CASSIGPSDRVGNQPQHF.

This clone came up a few times. The chain links TRBV11-2 to TRBJ1-1; 11 nucleotides line up with TRBD1. CDR1 is SGHAT, CDR2 FQNNGV, per germline. The CDR3 runs 15 residues. Losses at the gene ends were 5 bases for V and 5 bases for J; bases not matched to a gene: 7. CDR3 coding DNA: TGTGCCAGCAGCCCCAGGACAGGGGGCATGACTGAAGCTTTCTTT. Amino acid sequence: CASSPRTGGMTEAFF.

The chain recombines TRBV19 with TRBJ1-4, with D possibly TRBD1 on 6 matching bases. The CDR3 has 13 residues. From germline, CDR1 is LNHDA and CDR2 SQIVND (reference sequence). V lost 6 bases and J 6 bases, leaving 11 bases between the germline ends. The CDR3 sequence: CASRQGMDEKLFF. The CDR3 nucleotides read TGTGCCAGTAGACAGGGAATGGATGAAAAACTGTTTTTT.

J is TRBJ2-3 and V is TRBV3-1 (or the pseudogene TRBV3-2); TRBD2 matches at 9 bases. Germline lookup yields CDR1 LGHDT and CDR2 YNNKEL (reference sequence). V dropped 0 bases and J dropped 3; count of bases not matched to a gene: 7. The length of the CDR3 is 17 residues. The CDR3 spells CASSQEWASGATDTQYF. The CDR3 DNA reads as TGTGCCAGCAGCCAAGAATGGGCTAGCGGGGCTACAGATACGCAGTATTTT.

The chain uses TRBV28 and TRBJ1-2, with 7 bases matching TRBD1. This CDR3 is 16 amino acids long. Losses at the gene ends were 3 bases for V and 4 bases for J; bases not matched to a gene: 11. Per germline, CDR1 MDHEN and CDR2 SYDVKM. The CDR3 loop reads CASSFRPGGVGYGYTF. CDR3 sequence (DNA): TGTGCCAGCAGTTTCAGGCCAGGGGGGGTTGGCTATGGCTACACCTTC.

The rearrangement links TRBV6-4 to TRBJ2-7; D may be TRBD1 (7 bases). The CDR3 spans 16 residues. The V gene lost 5 bases and the J gene lost 0 bases, with 17 bases spanning the gap. The germline gives CDR1 MRHNA, CDR2 SNTAGT. CDR3 region: CASSTGAPGGSYEQYF. CDR3 bases: TGTGCCAGCAGTACGGGGGCGCCAGGGGGCTCCTACGAGCAGTACTTC.

CDR3 sequence: CASSYSRRIEDTEAFF. The CDR3 bases are TGTGCCAGCAGTTACTCGAGGAGGATAGAGGACACTGAAGCTTTCTTT. V and J are TRBV6-6 and TRBJ1-1; D is undetermined. CDR1 and CDR2 (germline): MNHNY, SVGAGI (reference sequence). V was clipped by 0 bases and J by 3 bases, with 14 bases between them. The CDR3 length is 16 residues.

The rearrangement uses TRBV5-1 and TRBJ2-6; no clear D. The V and J ends lost 7 bases and 0 bases respectively, with 8 bases between them. Looked up from germline, CDR1 is SGHRS and CDR2 is YFSETQ. This CDR3 has 14 residues. This CDR3 is CASGDISGANVLTF. In nucleotides, the CDR3 is TGCGCCAGCGGAGACATCTCTGGGGCCAACGTCCTGACTTTC.

The rearrangement joins TRBV9 to TRBJ2-7; TRBD2 might be the D (7 bases). The ends were cut back, 0 bases at V and 7 bases at J, with 14 bases in the middle. This CDR3 has 14 residues. Germline CDR1 SGDLS, CDR2 YYNGEE. The CDR3 loop reads CASSVEVGRGEQYF. CDR3 sequence (DNA): TGTGCCAGCAGCGTAGAGGTTGGGAGGGGGGAGCAGTACTTC.

The chain employs TRBV2 and TRBJ1-6; D might be TRBD1 (5 bases). V shed 2 bases and J shed 9 bases, with 14 bases lying between them. The CDR3 consists of 15 residues. Germline CDR1 is SNHLY and CDR2 is FYNNEI. CDR3 bases: TGTGCCAGCAGTGAATTAGAGGGGAGGCGTTCACCCCTCCACTTT. Translating gives CASSELEGRRSPLHF.

The rearrangement links TRBV5-1 to TRBJ1-6, with D possibly matching TRBD1 (5 bases). Trimming took 4 bases from V and 10 from J, leaving 21 bases between them. The germline gives CDR1 SGHRS, CDR2 YFSETQ. The CDR3 extends over 16 amino acids. CDR3 sequence reads: CASSPLGTGPVSPLHF. The CDR3 bases are TGCGCCAGCAGCCCGCTGGGCACAGGTCCCGTCTCACCCCTCCACTTT. The full variable domain, in which reference TRBV5-1 and TRBJ1-6 provide the parts outside the CDR3, is KAGVTQTPRYLIKTRGQQVTLSCSPISGHRSVSWYQQTPGQGLQFLFEYFSETQRNKGNFPGRFSGRQFSNSRSEMNVSTLELGDSALYLCASSPLGTGPVSPLHFGNGTRLTVT.

The gene calls are TRBV5-1 and TRBJ2-7; weak D call: TRBD2 (6 bases). V dropped 4 bases and J dropped 4 bases, with 15 bases sitting between them. The length of the CDR3 is 14 residues. From germline, CDR1 is SGHRS and CDR2 YFSETQ. The CDR3 DNA sequence: TGCGCCAGCAGCCCCGGGACGGGAGCTTACGAGCAGTACTTC. Residues: CASSPGTGAYEQYF.

V gene TRBV5-1 combines with J gene TRBJ2-7, with no clear D. Germline V gene sequence: CDR1 SGHRS, CDR2 YFSETQ. V lost 0 bases to trimming and J lost 2 bases, with 9 bases between them. CDR3 length: 14 amino acids. The CDR3: CASSLDDTPYEQYF. CDR3 sequence (DNA): TGCGCCAGCAGCTTGGACGACACCCCCTACGAGCAGTACTTC.

The J gene is TRBJ2-5, the V gene TRBV5-1; 11 positions match TRBD2. The germline CDR1 and CDR2 sequences are SGHRS and YFSETQ. The CDR3 contains 16 residues. V was pared by 0 bases and J by 7 bases, with 8 bases of the junction left unmatched. CDR3: CASSLAVAGGPGTQYF. The DNA for the CDR3 is TGCGCCAGCAGCTTGGCAGTAGCGGGAGGGCCGGGGACCCAGTACTTC.

The chain joins TRBV5-1 to TRBJ2-7, with 10 positions matching TRBD2. Looked up from germline, CDR1 is SGHRS and CDR2 is YFSETQ. The junction had 8 bases not matched to a gene; V was cut back by 5 bases and J by 3 bases. There are 15 residues in the CDR3. The CDR3 protein is CASRKGLASDYEQYF. The CDR3 nucleotides read TGCGCCAGCAGAAAGGGACTAGCGAGTGACTACGAGCAGTACTTC.

The V call is TRBV2, the J call TRBJ2-7, with 10 bases identical to TRBD1. The CDR3 is 13 residues long. Germline CDR1 is SNHLY and CDR2 is FYNNEI. The ends lost 11 bases at V and 2 bases at J; junction bases unmatched: 6. Written as DNA, the CDR3 is TGTGCCGGGACCGGGACAGGGGCCTACGAGCAGTACTTC. Translating it yields CAGTGTGAYEQYF.